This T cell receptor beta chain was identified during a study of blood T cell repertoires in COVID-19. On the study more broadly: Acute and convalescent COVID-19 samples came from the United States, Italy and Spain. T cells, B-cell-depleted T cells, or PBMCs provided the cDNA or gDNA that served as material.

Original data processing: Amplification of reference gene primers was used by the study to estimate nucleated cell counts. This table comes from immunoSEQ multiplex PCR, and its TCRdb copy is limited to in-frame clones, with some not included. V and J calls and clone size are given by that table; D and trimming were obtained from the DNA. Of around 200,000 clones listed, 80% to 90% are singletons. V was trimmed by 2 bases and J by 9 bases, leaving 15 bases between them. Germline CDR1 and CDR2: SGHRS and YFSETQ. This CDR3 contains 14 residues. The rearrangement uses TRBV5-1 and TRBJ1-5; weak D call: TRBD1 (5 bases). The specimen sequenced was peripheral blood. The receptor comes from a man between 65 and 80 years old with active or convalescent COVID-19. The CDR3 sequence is CASSLSGEGAPQHF. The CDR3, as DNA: TGCGCCAGCAGCTTATCGGGGGAGGGAGCGCCCCAGCATTTT.